This TCR beta chain was sequenced for a study of OX40 agonist ivuxolimab in advanced cancers. Using immunoSEQ multiplex PCR, the repertoire was profiled, and TCRdb retains in-frame clones only, with some absent. The table records fewer than 35,000 clones, 89% of them present only once. This sequence originates from an adult with an advanced solid tumor such as melanoma, head and neck, liver or kidney cancer. Source: CD4+ or CD8+ T cells sorted from blood, taken in a trial of the OX40 agonist ivuxolimab.

Here the CDR3 DNA reads TGCGCCAGCAGCCCCGGGCACAATCAGCCCCAGCATTTT. It translates to CASSPGHNQPQHF. The V call is TRBV4-1, the J call TRBJ1-5; no firm D call. Germline CDR1 MGHRA, CDR2 YSYEKL. V lost 4 bases and J lost 3, with 7 bases in between. The CDR3 extends over 13 amino acids.